This T cell receptor beta chain is drawn from a study of T cells in Graves' hyperthyroidism and ophthalmopathy. Study-level findings and limits: Stable hyperthyroidism was told apart from ophthalmopathy by a model built on 13 V-J features.

This CDR3 comprises 14 residues. CDR1 is SEHNR and CDR2 is FQNEAQ in the germline V gene (reference sequence). Trimming left V 3 bases short and J 6 bases short, with 15 bases between. As for this clonotype: As yet, its antigen is unknown.

Amplification of TCR beta CDR3 regions was performed using RNA transcripts as template. RT-PCR in the first round (using the HTBI primer set) targeted the TCR CDR3. One entry per CDR3 protein, called by TCRdb with MiXCR from the multiplex PCR reads. The sample lists 300,000 to 400,000 distinct CDR3 sequences, under 25% occurring once. Isolation of PBMCs was performed on 8.5 to 10 ml fresh peripheral blood. This rearrangement joins TRBV7-9 to TRBJ2-7; the D gene is possibly TRBD2 (7 bases). The sample taken for sequencing was blood. The TCR comes from a woman aged 45-59 years with Graves' hyperthyroidism. The CDR3 reads CASSFGGQLPEQYF. The CDR3 nucleotides read TGTGCCAGCAGCTTCGGGGGGCAGTTACCCGAGCAGTACTTC.